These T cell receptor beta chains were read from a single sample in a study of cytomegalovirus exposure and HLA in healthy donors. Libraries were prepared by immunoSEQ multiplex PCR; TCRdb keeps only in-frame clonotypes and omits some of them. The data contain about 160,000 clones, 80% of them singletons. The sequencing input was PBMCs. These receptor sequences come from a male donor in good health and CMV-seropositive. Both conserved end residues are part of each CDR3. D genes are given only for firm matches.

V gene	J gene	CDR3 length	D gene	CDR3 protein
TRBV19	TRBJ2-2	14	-	CASKGTGETGGLFF
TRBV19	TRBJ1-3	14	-	CASSPTGSGNTIYF
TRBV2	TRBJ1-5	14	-	CASRPNEAGGPQHF
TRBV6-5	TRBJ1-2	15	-	CASSPSGLANYGYTF
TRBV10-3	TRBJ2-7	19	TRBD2	CAITTPGLAGAGGRYEQYF
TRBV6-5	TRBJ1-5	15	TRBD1	CASSIGQGSGQPQHF
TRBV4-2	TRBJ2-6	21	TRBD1	CASSQDRSGTGRRAGANVLTF
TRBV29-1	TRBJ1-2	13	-	CSVARSDNYGYTF
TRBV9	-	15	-	CASSVASSGTYEQYF
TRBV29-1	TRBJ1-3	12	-	CSVRVSGNTIYF
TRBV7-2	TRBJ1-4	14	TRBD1	CASAPGQGIGKLFF
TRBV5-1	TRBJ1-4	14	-	CASSFGAANEKLFF
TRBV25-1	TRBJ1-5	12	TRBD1	CASSGYRGPQHF
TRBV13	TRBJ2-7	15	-	CASSLASIDRDEQYF
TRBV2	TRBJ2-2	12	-	CASLGWTGELFF
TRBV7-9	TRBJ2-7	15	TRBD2	CASSPGASGIYEQYF
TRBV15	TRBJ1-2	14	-	CATSRYTTFYGYTF
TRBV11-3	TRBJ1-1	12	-	CASSFLTAEAFF
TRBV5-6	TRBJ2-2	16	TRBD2	CASSLGLRETVGELFF
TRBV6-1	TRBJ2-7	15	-	CASRDPSGGTYEQYF
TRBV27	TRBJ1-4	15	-	CASSSHREGDEKLFF
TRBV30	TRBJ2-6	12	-	CAKGVGANVLTF
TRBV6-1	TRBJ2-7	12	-	CASSAGLYEQYF
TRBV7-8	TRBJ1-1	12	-	CASSLALGEAFF
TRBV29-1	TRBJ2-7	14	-	CSVTLGAIYYEQYF
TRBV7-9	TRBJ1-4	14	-	CASSFGQGNEKLFF
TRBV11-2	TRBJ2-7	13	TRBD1	CASSEDREWEQYF
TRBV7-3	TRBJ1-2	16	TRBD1	CASSLNHPGQGWGYTF
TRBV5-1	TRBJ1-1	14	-	CASSLRTVNTEAFF
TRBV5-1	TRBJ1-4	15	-	CASSLVPGTNEKLFF
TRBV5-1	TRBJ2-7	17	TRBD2	CASSFRTSGRPSYEQYF
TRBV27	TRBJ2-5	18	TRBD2	CASRSYGTSGRNQETQYF
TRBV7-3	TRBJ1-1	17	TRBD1	CASSPGGQGRMNTEAFF
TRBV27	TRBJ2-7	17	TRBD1	CASSSGQPGVAVYEQYF
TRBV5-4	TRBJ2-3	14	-	CASRSAESTDTQYF
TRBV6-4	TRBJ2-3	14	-	CASSGGRSTDTQYF
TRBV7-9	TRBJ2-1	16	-	CASSTRREKKGNEQFF
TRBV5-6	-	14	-	CASSPRTAQYEQYF
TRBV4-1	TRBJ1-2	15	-	CASSQDWEATVSYTF
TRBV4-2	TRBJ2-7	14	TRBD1	CASSQGQGLYEQYF
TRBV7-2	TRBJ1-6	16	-	CASSPLGRGFNSPLHF